Below are 16 T cell receptor beta chains sequenced from a single sample in a study of Ad26.COV2.S vaccination and SARS-CoV-2 variants. The sample's treatment: around 19 received Ad26.COV2.S at low or high dose, single or two shots; 5 received placebo; per-sample allocation not given. Sample collection was performed on day 63 after the first vaccine or placebo injection. Clones were read by immunoSEQ multiplex PCR, and TCRdb kept only the in-frame ones, dropping some. Among about 370,000 clones, around nine tenths were seen once, and the ten largest hold roughly 3%. Source: peripheral blood, taken in a trial of Ad26.COV2.S vaccine versus placebo. The source of these receptors is a person aged 18 to 65 who received the Ad26.COV2.S COVID-19 vaccine or a placebo.

Only one count was recorded for this clone. This chain links TRBV30 with TRBJ1-2; D gene ambiguous. Trimming shortened V by 2 bases and J by 4 bases, and 14 bases separated the two germline ends. The CDR3 has 14 residues. The germline CDR1 and CDR2 sequences are GTSNPN and SVGIG (reference sequence). For the CDR3, the DNA is TGTGCCTGGAGTCCACGCAGGATTGCCTATGGCTACACCTTC. Translation gives CAWSPRRIAYGYTF.

Details on this clone: The sample carries other DNA sequences with the same CDR3. The chain joins TRBV7-2 to TRBJ2-3, with no clear D. Per germline, CDR1 SGHTA and CDR2 FQGNSA. The CDR3 loop spans 12 amino acids. V was shortened by 3 bases and J by 3 bases, with 4 bases between the two germline ends. The CDR3 loop is CASSFSTDTQYF. CDR3 DNA: TGTGCCAGCAGCTTCTCAACAGATACGCAGTATTTT.

The rearrangement joins TRBV7-9 to TRBJ1-2, with D possibly matching TRBD1 (6 bases). CDR1 and CDR2 from the germline V gene are SEHNR and FQNEAQ (reference sequence). Trimming removed 5 bases from V and 8 bases from J, with 15 bases in between. The CDR3 runs 13 residues. The CDR3 sequence is CASSRGRGNGYTF. The DNA of the CDR3 is TGTGCCAGCAGCCGGGGCAGGGGAAACGGCTACACCTTC.

The V call is TRBV4-3, the J call TRBJ1-1, with a tentative D call TRBD1 (5 bases). This CDR3 has 12 amino acids. Trimming pared 4 bases from V and 6 bases from J, leaving 9 bases between. Germline CDR1 LGHNA, CDR2 YSLEER. CDR3 DNA sequence: TGCGCCAGCAGCCCGGGGGGGGCTGAAGCTTTCTTT. Protein: CASSPGGAEAFF.

This chain links TRBV6-5 with TRBJ1-1, with D maybe TRBD1 (5 bases). CDR3 length: 13 residues. V dropped 6 bases and J dropped 4 bases, with 12 bases sitting between them. CDR1 is MNHEY and CDR2 is SVGAGI in the germline V gene. CDR3 nucleotides: TGTGCCAGCAGGGGCTTGGGGGGCACTGAAGCTTTCTTT. This codes for CASRGLGGTEAFF.

The J gene is TRBJ1-2, the V gene TRBV19; D perhaps matches TRBD1 (5 bases). With 5 bases removed from V and 8 bases from J, the gap between germline ends came to 12 bases. This CDR3 spans 12 amino acids. Per germline, CDR1 LNHDA and CDR2 SQIVND (reference sequence). The CDR3 region has the DNA TGTGCCAGTAGTTCGGGGGTTGGCGGCTACACCTTC. Its translation is CASSSGVGGYTF.

The V gene is TRBV6-2 or TRBV6-3, the J gene TRBJ1-6, with D uncertain. The V end lost 5 bases, the J end lost 6 bases, and 11 bases lay between the germline ends. Germline assignment: CDR1 MNHEY and CDR2 SVGEGT. The CDR3 consists of 14 residues. In DNA form, the CDR3 reads TGTGCCAGCAGTAGCTGGGGTATTAATTCACCCCTCCACTTT. It specifies CASSSWGINSPLHF.

This clone showed up just once. The rearrangement links TRBV4-1 to TRBJ2-3; D call uncertain. From germline, CDR1 is MGHRA and CDR2 YSYEKL. V lost 4 bases and J lost 2, with 10 bases in between. The CDR3 runs 14 residues. Here the CDR3 DNA reads TGCGCCAGCAGCCCCCCTTCCTACACAGATACGCAGTATTTT. Translating gives CASSPPSYTDTQYF.

This rearrangement joins TRBV12-3 or TRBV12-4 to TRBJ1-3; D gene ambiguous. The CDR3 totals 13 residues. Between the trimmed V and J ends, which lost 3 bases and 3 bases, there was a span of 6 bases. CDR3 in DNA: TGTGCCAGCAGTTTGCCAGTTGGAAACACCATATATTTT. Encoded protein: CASSLPVGNTIYF.

This clone appeared once. The CDR3 region is CASSRGTGSPLHF. DNA of the CDR3: TGTGCCAGTTCGCGGGGGACTGGTTCACCCCTCCACTTT. This chain joins TRBV27 and TRBJ1-6, with D possibly matching TRBD1 (5 bases). The length of the CDR3 is 13 residues. The V end lost 9 bases, the J end lost 9 bases, and 15 bases lay between the germline ends. CDR1 MNHEY and CDR2 SMNVEV come from the germline V gene (reference sequence).

The chain recombines TRBV18 with TRBJ2-2; a possible D gene is TRBD2 (5 bases). Germline loops: CDR1 KGHSH, CDR2 LQKENI. The CDR3 is made up of 15 amino acids. V dropped 2 bases and J dropped 1 base, with 8 bases sitting between them. CDR3 residues: CASSPSSLNTGELFF. The CDR3 DNA reads as TGTGCCAGCTCACCATCTAGCTTGAACACCGGGGAGCTGTTTTTT.

This clone was observed a few times. The gene calls are TRBV18 and TRBJ1-1, with a weak D call TRBD1 (6 bases). The CDR3 loop spans 15 amino acids. Germline CDR1 is KGHSH and CDR2 is LQKENI. The V and J ends lost 2 bases and 6 bases respectively, with 16 bases between them. CDR3 DNA sequence: TGTGCCAGCTCACCAAGATCAGGGGACGTGGCTGAAGCTTTCTTT. This gives the protein CASSPRSGDVAEAFF.

This chain links TRBV12-3 or TRBV12-4 with TRBJ2-1; D not resolved. Trimming took 5 bases from V and 7 from J, leaving 6 bases between them. The CDR3 has 11 residues. The CDR3 region has the DNA TGTGCCAGCAGTCTAGTTAATGAGCAGTTCTTC. Translated: CASSLVNEQFF.

The V call is TRBV5-4, the J call TRBJ2-6; D call uncertain. V was pared by 7 bases and J by 4 bases, with 9 bases between. This CDR3 spans 13 amino acids. Germline values: CDR1 SGHNT, CDR2 YYREEE (reference sequence). Written as DNA, the CDR3 is TGTGCCAGCTCACTCCTGGGGGCCAACGTCCTGACTTTC. Amino acids: CASSLLGANVLTF.

The chain joins TRBV30 to TRBJ2-3; 8 bases are shared with TRBD1. The junction had 8 bases not matched to a gene; V was cut back by 0 bases and J by 0 bases. The germline gives CDR1 GTSNPN, CDR2 SVGIG (reference sequence). The CDR3 is 17 amino acids. CDR3 sequence: CAWSVPWTGPSTDTQYF. DNA of the CDR3: TGTGCCTGGAGTGTACCCTGGACAGGGCCTAGCACAGATACGCAGTATTTT.

This clone showed up just once. The chain links TRBV14 to TRBJ1-1; 9 bases agree with TRBD1. This CDR3 contains 14 residues. The trim removed 4 bases at V and 5 bases at J, leaving 5 bases unmatched. The germline gives CDR1 SGHDN, CDR2 FVKESK. CDR3 coding DNA: TGTGCCAGCAGCCTCCGGGACAGGGTTACTGAAGCTTTCTTT. Protein: CASSLRDRVTEAFF. The full variable domain, completed using reference TRBV14 and TRBJ1-1, is EAGVTQFPSHSVIEKGQTVTLRCDPISGHDNLYWYRRVMGKEIKFLLHFVKESKQDESGMPNNRFLAERTGGTYSTLKVQPAELEDSGVYFCASSLRDRVTEAFFGQGTRLTVV.